This T cell receptor (beta chain) is drawn from a study of T-cell reconstitution after alpha-beta-depleted transplantation in children. Study-level results: Several hundred expanded graft clones reportedly supplied alpha-beta T cells about two months after transplant. One year post-transplant, T-cell counts and diversity were largely derived from T cells produced anew.

This clonotype occurred many times. The antigen is not known. The CDR3 runs 16 residues. Per germline, CDR1 MDHEN and CDR2 SYDVKM. The V and J ends lost 2 bases and 0 bases respectively, with 13 bases between them. Preparation of the TCRbeta library used unique molecular identifiers. In TCRdb, the PCR reads were re-called with MiXCR into one record per CDR3 protein. Seen here are over 150,000 distinct CDR3 sequences, approximately 6.9% observed once, and the top ten hold about 6%. Sequenced here: PBMCs, sampled before TCRalphabeta/CD19-depleted stem cell transplant. V is TRBV28 and J is TRBJ2-5; weak D call: TRBD2 (5 bases). This TCR was sampled from a boy younger than 10 with acute lymphoblastic leukemia, due to receive a stem cell transplant. The CDR3 sequence is CASSLQAGYDQETQYF. The CDR3 nucleotides read TGTGCCAGCAGTTTACAGGCGGGCTACGACCAAGAGACCCAGTACTTC.